This TCR beta chain derives from a study of cytomegalovirus exposure and HLA in healthy donors. General observations from the study: For most TCR beta V segments, an earlier analysis put the productive rate at about 90% or about 30% of the time. Common viral pathogens seemed to be connected with several of the most significant clusters, according to a later analysis. In terms of immune exposure information, only CMV serostatus was available. In a later analysis, HLA-associated beta chains showed higher expansion and lower generation probabilities than comparable chains.

Remarks on this clone: No antigen is known for it.

The length of the CDR3 is 15 residues. The germline gives CDR1 MNHEY, CDR2 SMNVEV (reference sequence). Losses at the gene ends were 6 bases for V and 6 bases for J; bases not matched to a gene: 12. Use of 60 Vbeta and 13 Jbeta primers characterized the PCR. Only in-frame clones appear in the TCRdb table, and some are missing; sequencing was by immunoSEQ multiplex PCR. Counted here are 98,000 or so clones, over 75% occurring once; the ten biggest clones make up 5% to 6.5%. The genes are TRBV27 and TRBJ2-7; 9 bases fit TRBD1. The sample consisted of PBMCs. The source is a man aged 55 to 69 in good health and CMV-seropositive. CDR3 DNA: TGTGCCAGCAGCCACCGGGGGACAGGGTTCAGCGAGCAGTACTTC. Its translation is CASSHRGTGFSEQYF.